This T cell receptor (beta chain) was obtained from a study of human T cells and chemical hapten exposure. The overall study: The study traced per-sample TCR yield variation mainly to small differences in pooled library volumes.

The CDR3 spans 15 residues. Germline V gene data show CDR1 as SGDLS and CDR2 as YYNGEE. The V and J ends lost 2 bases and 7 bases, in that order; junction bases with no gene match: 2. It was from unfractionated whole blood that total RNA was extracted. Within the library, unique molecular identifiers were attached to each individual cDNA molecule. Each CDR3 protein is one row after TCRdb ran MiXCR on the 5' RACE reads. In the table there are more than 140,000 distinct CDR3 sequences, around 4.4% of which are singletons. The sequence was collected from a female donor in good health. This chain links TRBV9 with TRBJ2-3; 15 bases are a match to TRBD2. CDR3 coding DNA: TGTGCCAGCAGCGTTGGGACTAGCGGGGGGAATACGCAGTATTTT. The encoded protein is CASSVGTSGGNTQYF.